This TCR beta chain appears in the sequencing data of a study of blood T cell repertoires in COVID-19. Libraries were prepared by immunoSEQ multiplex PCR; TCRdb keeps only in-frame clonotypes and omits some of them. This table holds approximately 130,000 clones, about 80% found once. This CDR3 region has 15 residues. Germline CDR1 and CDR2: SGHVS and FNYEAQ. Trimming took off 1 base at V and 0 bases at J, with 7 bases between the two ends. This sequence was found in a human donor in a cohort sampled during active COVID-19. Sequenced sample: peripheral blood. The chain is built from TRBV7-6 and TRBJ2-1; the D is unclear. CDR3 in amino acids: CASSLGASSYNEQFF. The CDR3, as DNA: TGTGCCAGCAGCTTAGGGGCGAGCTCCTACAATGAGCAGTTCTTC.